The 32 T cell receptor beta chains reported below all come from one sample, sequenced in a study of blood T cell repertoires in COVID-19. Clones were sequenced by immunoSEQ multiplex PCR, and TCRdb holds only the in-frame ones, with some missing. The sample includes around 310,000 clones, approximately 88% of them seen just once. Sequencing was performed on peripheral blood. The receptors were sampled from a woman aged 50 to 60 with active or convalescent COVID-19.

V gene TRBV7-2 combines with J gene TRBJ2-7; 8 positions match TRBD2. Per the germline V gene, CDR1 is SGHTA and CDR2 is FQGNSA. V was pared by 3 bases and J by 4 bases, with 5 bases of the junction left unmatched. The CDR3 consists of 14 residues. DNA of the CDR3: TGTGCCAGCAGCTTTTCGGCGGGGGGTTACGAGCAGTACTTC. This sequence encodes CASSFSAGGYEQYF.

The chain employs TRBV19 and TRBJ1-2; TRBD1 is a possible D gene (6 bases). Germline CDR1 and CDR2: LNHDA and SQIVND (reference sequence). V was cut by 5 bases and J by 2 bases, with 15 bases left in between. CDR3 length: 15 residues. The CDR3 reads CASSLRDTGNYGYTF. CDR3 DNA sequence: TGTGCCAGTAGTCTCAGGGACACGGGCAACTATGGCTACACCTTC. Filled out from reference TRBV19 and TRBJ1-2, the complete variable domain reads DGGITQSPKYLFRKEGQNVTLSCEQNLNHDAMYWYRQDPGQGLRLIYYSQIVNDFQKGDIAEGYSVSREKKESFPLTVTSAQKNPTAFYLCASSLRDTGNYGYTFGSGTRLTVV.

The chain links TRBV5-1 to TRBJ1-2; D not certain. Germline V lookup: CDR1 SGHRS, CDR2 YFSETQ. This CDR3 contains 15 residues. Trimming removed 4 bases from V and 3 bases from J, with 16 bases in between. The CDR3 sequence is CASSEQSGTHYGYTF. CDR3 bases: TGCGCCAGCAGCGAACAATCGGGAACCCACTATGGCTACACCTTC.

The CDR3 DNA is TGTGCCAGCAGTAGACTAGCGGGAGAAGAGACCCAGTACTTC. Its translation: CASSRLAGEETQYF. This chain joins TRBV6-5 and TRBJ2-5; TRBD2 matches at 12 bases. CDR1 MNHEY and CDR2 SVGAGI come from the germline V gene. Germline trimming cut 5 bases from V and 3 bases from J; bases unmatched to any gene: 1. This CDR3 has 14 residues.

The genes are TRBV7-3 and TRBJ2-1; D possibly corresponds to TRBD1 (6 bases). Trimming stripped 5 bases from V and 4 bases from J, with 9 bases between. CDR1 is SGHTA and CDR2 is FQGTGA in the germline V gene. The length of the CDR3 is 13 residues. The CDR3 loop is CASSLDRYNEQFF. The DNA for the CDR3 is TGTGCCAGCAGCCTAGACAGGTACAATGAGCAGTTCTTC.

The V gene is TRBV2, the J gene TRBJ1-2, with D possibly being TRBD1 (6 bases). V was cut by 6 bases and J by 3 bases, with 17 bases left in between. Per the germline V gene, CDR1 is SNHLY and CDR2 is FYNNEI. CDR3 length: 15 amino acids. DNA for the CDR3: TGTGCCAGCAGCACCGGTAGGGGGAGTGACTATGGCTACACCTTC. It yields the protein CASSTGRGSDYGYTF.

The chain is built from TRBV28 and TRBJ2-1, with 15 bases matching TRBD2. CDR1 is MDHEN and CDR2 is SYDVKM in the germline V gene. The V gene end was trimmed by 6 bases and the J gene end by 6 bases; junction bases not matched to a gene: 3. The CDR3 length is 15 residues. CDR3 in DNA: TGTGCCAGCAGCGGACTAGCGGGAGGGGTCAATGAGCAGTTCTTC. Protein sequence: CASSGLAGGVNEQFF.

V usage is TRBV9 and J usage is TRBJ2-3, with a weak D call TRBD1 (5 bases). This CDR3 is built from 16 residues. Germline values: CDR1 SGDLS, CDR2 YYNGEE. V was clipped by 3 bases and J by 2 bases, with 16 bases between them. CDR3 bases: TGTGCCAGCAGCGGATTAGCAGGGCCCCCCACAGATACGCAGTATTTT. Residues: CASSGLAGPPTDTQYF.

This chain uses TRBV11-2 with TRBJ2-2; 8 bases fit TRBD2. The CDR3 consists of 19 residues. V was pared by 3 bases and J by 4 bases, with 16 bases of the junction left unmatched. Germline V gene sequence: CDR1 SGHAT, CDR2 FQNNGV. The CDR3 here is CASSFPHSGIKRGTGELFF. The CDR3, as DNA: TGTGCCAGCAGCTTCCCTCATAGCGGGATAAAAAGGGGCACCGGGGAGCTGTTTTTT. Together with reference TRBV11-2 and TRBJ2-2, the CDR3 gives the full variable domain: EAGVAQSPRYKIIEKRQSVAFWCNPISGHATLYWYQQILGQGPKLLIQFQNNGVVDDSQLPKDRFSAERLKGVDSTLKIQPAKLEDSAVYLCASSFPHSGIKRGTGELFFGEGSRLTVL.

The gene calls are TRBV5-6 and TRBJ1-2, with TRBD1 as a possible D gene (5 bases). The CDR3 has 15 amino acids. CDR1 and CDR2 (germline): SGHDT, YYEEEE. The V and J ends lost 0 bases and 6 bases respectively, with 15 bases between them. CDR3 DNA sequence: TGTGCCAGCAGCTTGGCTCAGGGTGTTGATGATGGCTACACCTTC. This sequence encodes CASSLAQGVDDGYTF.

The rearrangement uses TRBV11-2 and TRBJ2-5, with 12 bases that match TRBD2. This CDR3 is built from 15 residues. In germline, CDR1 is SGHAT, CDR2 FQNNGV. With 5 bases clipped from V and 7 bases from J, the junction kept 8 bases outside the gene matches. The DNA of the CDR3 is TGTGCCAGCAGCATACTAGCGGGGGGTCCCGGGACCCAGTACTTC. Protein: CASSILAGGPGTQYF.

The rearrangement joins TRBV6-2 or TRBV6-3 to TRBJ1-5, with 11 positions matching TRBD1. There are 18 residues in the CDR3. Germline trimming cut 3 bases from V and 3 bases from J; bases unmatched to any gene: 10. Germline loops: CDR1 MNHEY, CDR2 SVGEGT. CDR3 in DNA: TGTGCCAGCAGTTATAAGATCGGACAGGGGGCAATCAATCAGCCCCAGCATTTT. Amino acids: CASSYKIGQGAINQPQHF.

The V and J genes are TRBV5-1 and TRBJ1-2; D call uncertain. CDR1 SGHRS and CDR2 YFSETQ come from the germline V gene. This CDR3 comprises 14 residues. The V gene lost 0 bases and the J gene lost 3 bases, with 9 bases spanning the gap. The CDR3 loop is CASSLESGDYGYTF. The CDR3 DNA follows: TGCGCCAGCAGCTTGGAGTCGGGAGACTATGGCTACACCTTC.

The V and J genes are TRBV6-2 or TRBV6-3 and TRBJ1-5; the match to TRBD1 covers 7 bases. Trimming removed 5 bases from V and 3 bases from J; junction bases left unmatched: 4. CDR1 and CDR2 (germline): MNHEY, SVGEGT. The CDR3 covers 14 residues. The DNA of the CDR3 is TGTGCCAGCAGTGACAGGGTCTACAATCAGCCCCAGCATTTT. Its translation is CASSDRVYNQPQHF.

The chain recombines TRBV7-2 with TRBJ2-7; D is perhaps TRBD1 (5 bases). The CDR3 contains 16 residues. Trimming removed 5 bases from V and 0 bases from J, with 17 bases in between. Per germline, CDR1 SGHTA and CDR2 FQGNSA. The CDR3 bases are TGTGCCAGCAGCACAGAACAGGTTCCCAGCTCCTACGAGCAGTACTTC. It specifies CASSTEQVPSSYEQYF.

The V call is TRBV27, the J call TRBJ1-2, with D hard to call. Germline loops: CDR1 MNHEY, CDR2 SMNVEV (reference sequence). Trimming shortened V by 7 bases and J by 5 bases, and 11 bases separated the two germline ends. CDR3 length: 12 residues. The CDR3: CASTSGGYGYTF. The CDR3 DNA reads TGTGCCAGCACCTCGGGTGGTTATGGCTACACCTTC.

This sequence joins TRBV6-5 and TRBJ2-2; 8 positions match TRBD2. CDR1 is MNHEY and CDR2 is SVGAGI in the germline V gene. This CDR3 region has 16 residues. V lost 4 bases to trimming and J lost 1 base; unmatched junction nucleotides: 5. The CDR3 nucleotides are TGTGCCAGCAGTTTTTTAGCGGGGAAGAACACCGGGGAGCTGTTTTTT. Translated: CASSFLAGKNTGELFF.

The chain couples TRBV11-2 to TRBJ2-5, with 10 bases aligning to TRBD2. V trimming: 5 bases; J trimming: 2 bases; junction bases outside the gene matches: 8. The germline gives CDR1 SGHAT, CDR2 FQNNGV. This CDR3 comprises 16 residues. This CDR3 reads CASSQKGLARQETQYF. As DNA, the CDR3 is TGTGCCAGCAGCCAAAAGGGACTAGCGCGGCAAGAGACCCAGTACTTC.

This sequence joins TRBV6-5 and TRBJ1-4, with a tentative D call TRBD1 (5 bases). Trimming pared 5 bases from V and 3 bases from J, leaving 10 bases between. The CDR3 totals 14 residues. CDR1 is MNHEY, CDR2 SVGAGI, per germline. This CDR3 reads CASSRQSPNEKLFF. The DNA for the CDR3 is TGTGCCAGCAGTCGACAGAGCCCTAATGAAAAACTGTTTTTT.

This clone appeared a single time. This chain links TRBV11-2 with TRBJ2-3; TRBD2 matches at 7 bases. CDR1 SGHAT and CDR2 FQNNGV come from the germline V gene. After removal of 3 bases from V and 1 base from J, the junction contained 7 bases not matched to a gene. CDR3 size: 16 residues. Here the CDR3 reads CASSFRTSPGTDTQYF. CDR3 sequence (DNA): TGTGCCAGCAGCTTCAGGACTAGTCCGGGCACAGATACGCAGTATTTT.

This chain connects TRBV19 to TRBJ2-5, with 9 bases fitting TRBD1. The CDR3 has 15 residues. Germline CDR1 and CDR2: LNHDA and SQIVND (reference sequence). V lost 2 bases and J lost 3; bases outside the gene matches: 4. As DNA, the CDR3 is TGTGCCAGTAGTATAATAGGGACAGGGAAAGAGACCCAGTACTTC. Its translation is CASSIIGTGKETQYF. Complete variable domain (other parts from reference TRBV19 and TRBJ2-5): DGGITQSPKYLFRKEGQNVTLSCEQNLNHDAMYWYRQDPGQGLRLIYYSQIVNDFQKGDIAEGYSVSREKKESFPLTVTSAQKNPTAFYLCASSIIGTGKETQYFGPGTRLLVL.

The CDR3 DNA reads as TGTGCCAGCAGCTTGGAGGTAGTGGCCGAGCAGTACTTC. Translated, it gives CASSLEVVAEQYF. The gene calls are TRBV7-9 and TRBJ2-7; D perhaps matches TRBD2 (5 bases). CDR1 is SEHNR and CDR2 is FQNEAQ in the germline V gene (reference sequence). Trimming shortened V by 3 bases and J by 6 bases, and 12 bases separated the two germline ends. This CDR3 contains 13 residues.

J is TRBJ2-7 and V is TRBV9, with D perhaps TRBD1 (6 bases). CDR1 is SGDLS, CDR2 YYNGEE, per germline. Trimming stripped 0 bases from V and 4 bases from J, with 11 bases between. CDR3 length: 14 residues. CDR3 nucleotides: TGTGCCAGCAGCGTAGATCAGGGGCCGTACGAGCAGTACTTC. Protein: CASSVDQGPYEQYF.

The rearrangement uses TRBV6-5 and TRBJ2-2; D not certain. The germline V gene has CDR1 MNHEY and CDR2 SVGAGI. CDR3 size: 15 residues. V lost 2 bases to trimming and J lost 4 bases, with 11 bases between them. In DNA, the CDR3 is TGTGCCAGCAGTTACCGCGCGGATTCCACCGGGGAGCTGTTTTTT. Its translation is CASSYRADSTGELFF.

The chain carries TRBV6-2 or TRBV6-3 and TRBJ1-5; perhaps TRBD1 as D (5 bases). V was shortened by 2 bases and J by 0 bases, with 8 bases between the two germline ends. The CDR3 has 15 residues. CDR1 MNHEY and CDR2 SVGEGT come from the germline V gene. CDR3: CASSYETDSNQPQHF. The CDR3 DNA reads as TGTGCCAGCAGTTACGAGACAGATAGCAATCAGCCCCAGCATTTT.

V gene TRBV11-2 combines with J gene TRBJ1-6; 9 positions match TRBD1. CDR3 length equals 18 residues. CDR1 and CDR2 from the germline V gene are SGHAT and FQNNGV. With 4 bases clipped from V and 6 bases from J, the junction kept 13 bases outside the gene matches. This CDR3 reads CASSSIQQGANPNSPLHF. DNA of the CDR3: TGTGCCAGCAGCTCCATCCAACAGGGGGCGAACCCTAATTCACCCCTCCACTTT.

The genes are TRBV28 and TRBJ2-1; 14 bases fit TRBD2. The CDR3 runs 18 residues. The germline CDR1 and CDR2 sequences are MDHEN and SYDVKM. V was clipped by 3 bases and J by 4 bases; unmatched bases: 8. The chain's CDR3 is CASSLPGLAGVSYNEQFF. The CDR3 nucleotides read TGTGCCAGCAGTTTGCCGGGACTAGCGGGAGTTAGTTACAATGAGCAGTTCTTC.

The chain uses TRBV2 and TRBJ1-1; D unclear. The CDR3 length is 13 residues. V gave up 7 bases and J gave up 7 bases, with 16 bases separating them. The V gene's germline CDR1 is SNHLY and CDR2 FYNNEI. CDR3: CASKTLEYNEAFF. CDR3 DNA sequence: TGTGCCAGCAAAACACTGGAGTATAATGAAGCTTTCTTT.

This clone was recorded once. The CDR3 coding sequence is TGTGCCACCAGTGAATCTGGACAGGGGAGGTACCAAGAGACCCAGTACTTC. This codes for CATSESGQGRYQETQYF. The chain joins TRBV24-1 to TRBJ2-5, with TRBD1 identical over 9 bases. Germline CDR1 KGHDR, CDR2 SFDVKD. V shed 4 bases, J shed 0 bases, and the junction held 8 bases outside the gene matches. The CDR3 length is 17 residues.

Here the CDR3 DNA reads TGTGCCAGCAGCTTAGAATTATGGACAGGGTCCTCACCCCTCCACTTT. Its protein product is CASSLELWTGSSPLHF. V is TRBV7-6 and J is TRBJ1-6, with 8 positions matching TRBD1. Germline loops: CDR1 SGHVS, CDR2 FNYEAQ. The trim removed 1 base at V and 10 bases at J, leaving 9 bases unmatched. CDR3 length equals 16 residues.

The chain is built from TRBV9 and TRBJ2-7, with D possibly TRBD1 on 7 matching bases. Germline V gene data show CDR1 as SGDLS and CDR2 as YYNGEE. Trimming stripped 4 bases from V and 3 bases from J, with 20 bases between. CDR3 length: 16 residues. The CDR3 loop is CASSSNTGDFSYEQYF. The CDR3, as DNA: TGTGCCAGCAGCTCCAACACAGGGGACTTTAGCTACGAGCAGTACTTC.

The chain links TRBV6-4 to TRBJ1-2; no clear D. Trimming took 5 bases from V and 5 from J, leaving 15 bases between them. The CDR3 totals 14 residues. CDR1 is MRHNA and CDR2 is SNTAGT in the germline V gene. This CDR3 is CASSRQPSLYGYTF. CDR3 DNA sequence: TGTGCCAGCAGTCGACAACCATCCCTTTATGGCTACACCTTC.